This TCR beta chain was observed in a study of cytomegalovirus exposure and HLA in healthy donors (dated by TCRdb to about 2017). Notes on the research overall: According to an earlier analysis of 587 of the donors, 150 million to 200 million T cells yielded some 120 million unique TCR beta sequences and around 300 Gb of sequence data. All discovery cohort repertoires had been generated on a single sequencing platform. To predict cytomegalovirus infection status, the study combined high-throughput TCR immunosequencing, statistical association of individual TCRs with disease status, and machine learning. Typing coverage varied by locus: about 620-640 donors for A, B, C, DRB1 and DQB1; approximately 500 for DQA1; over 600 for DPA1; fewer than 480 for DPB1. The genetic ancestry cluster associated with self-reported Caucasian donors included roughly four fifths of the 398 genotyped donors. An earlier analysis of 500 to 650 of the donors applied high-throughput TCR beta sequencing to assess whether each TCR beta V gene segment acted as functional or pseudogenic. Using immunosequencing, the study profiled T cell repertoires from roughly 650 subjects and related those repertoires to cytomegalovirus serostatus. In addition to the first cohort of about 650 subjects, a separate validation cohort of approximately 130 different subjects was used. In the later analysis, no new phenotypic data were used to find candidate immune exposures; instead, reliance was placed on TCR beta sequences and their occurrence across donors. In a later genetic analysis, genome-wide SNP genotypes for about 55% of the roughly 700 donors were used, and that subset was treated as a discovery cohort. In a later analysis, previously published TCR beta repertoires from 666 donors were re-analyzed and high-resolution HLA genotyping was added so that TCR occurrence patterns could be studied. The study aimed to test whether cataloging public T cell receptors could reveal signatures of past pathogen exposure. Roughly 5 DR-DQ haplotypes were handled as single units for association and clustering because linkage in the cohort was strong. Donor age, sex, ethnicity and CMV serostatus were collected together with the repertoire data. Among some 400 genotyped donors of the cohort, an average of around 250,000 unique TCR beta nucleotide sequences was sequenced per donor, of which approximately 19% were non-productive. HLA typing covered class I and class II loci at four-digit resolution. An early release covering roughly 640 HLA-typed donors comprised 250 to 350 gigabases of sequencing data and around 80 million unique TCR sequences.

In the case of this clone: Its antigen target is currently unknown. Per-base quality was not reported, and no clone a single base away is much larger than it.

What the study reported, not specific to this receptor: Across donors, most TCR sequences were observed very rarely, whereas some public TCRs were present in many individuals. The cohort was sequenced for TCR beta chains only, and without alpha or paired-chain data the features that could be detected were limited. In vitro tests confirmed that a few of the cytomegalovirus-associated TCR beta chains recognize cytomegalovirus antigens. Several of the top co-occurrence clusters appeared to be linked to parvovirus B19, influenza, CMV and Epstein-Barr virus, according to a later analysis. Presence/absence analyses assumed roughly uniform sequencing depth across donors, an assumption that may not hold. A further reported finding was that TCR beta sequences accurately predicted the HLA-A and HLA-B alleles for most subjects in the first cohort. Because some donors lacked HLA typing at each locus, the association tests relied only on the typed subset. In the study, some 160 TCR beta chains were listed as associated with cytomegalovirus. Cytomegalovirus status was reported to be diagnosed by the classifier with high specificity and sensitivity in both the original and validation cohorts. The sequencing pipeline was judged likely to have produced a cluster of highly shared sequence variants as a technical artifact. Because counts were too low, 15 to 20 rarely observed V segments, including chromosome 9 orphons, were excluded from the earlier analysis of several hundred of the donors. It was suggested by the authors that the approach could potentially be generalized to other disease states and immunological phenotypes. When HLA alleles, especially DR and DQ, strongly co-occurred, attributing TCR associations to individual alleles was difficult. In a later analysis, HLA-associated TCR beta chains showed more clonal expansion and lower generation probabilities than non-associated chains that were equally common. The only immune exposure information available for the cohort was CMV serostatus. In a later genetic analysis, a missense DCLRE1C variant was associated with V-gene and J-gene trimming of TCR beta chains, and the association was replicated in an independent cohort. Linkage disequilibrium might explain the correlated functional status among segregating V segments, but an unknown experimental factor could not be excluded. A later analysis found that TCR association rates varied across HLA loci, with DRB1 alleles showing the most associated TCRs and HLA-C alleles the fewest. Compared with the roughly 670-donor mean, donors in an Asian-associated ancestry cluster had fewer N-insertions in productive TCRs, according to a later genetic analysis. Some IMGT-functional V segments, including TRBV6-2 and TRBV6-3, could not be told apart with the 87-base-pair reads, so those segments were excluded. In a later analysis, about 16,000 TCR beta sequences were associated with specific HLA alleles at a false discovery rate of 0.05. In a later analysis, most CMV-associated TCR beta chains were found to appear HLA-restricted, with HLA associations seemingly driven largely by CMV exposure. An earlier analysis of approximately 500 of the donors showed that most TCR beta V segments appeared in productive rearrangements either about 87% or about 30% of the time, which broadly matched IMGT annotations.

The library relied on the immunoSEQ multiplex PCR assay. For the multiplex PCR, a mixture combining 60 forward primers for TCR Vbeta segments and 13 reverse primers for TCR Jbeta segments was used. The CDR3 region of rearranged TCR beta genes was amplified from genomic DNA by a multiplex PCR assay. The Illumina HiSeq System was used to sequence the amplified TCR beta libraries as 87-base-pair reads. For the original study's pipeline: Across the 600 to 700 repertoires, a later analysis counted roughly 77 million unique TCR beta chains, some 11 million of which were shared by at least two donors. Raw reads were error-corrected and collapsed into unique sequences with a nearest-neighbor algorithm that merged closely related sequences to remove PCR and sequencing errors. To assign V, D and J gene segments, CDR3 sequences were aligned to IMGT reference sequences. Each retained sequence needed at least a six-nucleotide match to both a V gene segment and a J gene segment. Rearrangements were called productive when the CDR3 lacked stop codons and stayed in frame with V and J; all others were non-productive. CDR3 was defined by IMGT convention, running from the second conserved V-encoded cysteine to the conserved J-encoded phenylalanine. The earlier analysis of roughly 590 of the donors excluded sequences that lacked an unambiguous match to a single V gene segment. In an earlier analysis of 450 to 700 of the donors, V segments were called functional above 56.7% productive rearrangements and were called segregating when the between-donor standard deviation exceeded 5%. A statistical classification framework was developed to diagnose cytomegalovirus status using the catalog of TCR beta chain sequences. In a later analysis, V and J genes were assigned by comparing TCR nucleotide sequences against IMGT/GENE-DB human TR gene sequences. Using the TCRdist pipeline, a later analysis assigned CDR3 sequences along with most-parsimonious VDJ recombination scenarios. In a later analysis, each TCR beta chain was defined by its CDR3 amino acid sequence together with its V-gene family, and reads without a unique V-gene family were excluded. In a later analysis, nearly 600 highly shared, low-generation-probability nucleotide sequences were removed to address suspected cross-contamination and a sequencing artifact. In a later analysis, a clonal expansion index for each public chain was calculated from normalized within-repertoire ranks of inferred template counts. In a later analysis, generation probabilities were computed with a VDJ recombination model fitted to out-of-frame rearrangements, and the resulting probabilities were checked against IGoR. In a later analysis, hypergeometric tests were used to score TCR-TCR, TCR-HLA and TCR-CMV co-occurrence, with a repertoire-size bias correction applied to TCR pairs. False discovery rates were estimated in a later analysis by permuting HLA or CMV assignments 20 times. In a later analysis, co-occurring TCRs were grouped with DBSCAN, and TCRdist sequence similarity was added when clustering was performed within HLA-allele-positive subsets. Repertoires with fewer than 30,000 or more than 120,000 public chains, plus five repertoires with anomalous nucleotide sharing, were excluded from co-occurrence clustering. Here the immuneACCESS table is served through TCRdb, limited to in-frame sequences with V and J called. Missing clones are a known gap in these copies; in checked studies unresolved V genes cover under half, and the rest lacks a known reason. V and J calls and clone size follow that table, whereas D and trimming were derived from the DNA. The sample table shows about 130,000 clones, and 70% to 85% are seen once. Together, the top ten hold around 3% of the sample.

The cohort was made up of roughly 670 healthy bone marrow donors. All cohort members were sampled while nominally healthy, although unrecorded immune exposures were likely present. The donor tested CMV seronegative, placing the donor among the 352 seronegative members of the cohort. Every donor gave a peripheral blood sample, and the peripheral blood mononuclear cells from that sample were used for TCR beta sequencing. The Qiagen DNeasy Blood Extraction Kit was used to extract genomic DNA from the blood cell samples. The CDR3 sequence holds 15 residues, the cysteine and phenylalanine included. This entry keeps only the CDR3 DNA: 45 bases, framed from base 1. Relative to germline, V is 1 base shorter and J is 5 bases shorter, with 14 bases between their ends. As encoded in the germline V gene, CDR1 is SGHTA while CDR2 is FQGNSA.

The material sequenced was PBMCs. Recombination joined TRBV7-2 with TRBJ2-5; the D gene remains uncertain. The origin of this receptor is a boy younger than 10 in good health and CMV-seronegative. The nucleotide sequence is TGTGCCAGCAGCTTAGGAGGTGGCTCCGGGGAGACCCAGTACTTC. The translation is CASSLGGGSGETQYF.